A single sample gave rise to the 13 T cell receptor beta chains below, sequenced in a study of naive and memory T cell subsets. Two oligonucleotides, mixed equimolar, formed the beta constant-region primer covering TRBC1 and TRBC2. The ligated cDNA underwent four PCR rounds using SP2 and nested alpha and beta constant-region primers. TCRdb fed the UMI-ligation and nested PCR reads into MiXCR, producing one record per CDR3 protein. The sample includes some 82,000 distinct CDR3 sequences, approximately 10% of them seen just once. Material for sequencing was naive CD8+ T cells from blood. The source of these receptors is a human donor in good health.

At least ten counts were recorded for this clonotype. J is TRBJ2-7 and V is TRBV4-1; a possible D gene is TRBD1 (6 bases). Germline V lookup: CDR1 MGHRA, CDR2 YSYEKL. The CDR3 extends over 15 amino acids. The V end was cut by 2 bases, the J end by 2 bases, with 13 bases between. The DNA for the CDR3 is TGCGCCAGCAGCCAACATACAGGGTACCCCTACGAGCAGTACTTC. Residues: CASSQHTGYPYEQYF.

This clonotype was recorded at least ten times. The CDR3 loop reads CASSLAGVGEQFF. The CDR3 DNA sequence: TGTGCCAGCAGTCTAGCGGGAGTTGGTGAGCAGTTCTTC. The rearrangement joins TRBV6-5 to TRBJ2-1; TRBD2 matches 10 bases. V gave up 5 bases and J gave up 9 bases; unmatched junction bases: 4. There are 13 residues in the CDR3. Germline CDR1 reads MNHEY; CDR2 reads SVGAGI.

In this sample, this clonotype turned up many times. This rearrangement joins TRBV29-1 to TRBJ1-2, with no clear D. The germline V gene has CDR1 SQVTM and CDR2 ANQGSEA. This CDR3 region has 14 residues. V was clipped by 0 bases and J by 0 bases, with 8 bases between them. CDR3 DNA: TGCAGCGTTGAAGATGGCAGGCCTAACTATGGCTACACCTTC. Its protein is CSVEDGRPNYGYTF.

This clonotype was seen a few times. The chain couples TRBV28 to TRBJ2-3, with 13 nucleotides matching TRBD2. The CDR3 runs 16 residues. Per the germline V gene, CDR1 is MDHEN and CDR2 is SYDVKM. The trim removed 11 bases at V and 5 bases at J, leaving 13 bases unmatched. The CDR3 is CACRPTSGRAVDTQYF. The CDR3 region has the DNA TGTGCCTGCCGACCCACTAGCGGGAGGGCCGTAGATACGCAGTATTTT.

This clonotype was counted ten times or more. J is TRBJ2-1 and V is TRBV29-1, with TRBD2 matching 7 bases. The CDR3 is 14 amino acids. Trimming removed 4 bases from V and 8 bases from J; junction bases left unmatched: 11. CDR1 SQVTM and CDR2 ANQGSEA come from the germline V gene. This CDR3 reads CSVATGGVVHEQFF. CDR3 in DNA: TGCAGCGTTGCAACGGGGGGTGTTGTGCATGAGCAGTTCTTC.

This clonotype has a handful of counts. The chain joins TRBV7-9 to TRBJ2-1, with TRBD2 identical over 15 bases. Trimming at V came to 5 bases and at J to 0 bases, leaving 8 bases not matched to a gene. In germline, CDR1 is SEHNR, CDR2 FQNEAQ (reference sequence). The CDR3 consists of 19 residues. CDR3 bases: TGTGCCAGCAGCCCATCCGGGACTAGCGGGAGGTACTCCTACAATGAGCAGTTCTTC. Translation gives CASSPSGTSGRYSYNEQFF.

The CDR3 loop reads CASSLNSAGRGQTGELFF. Written as DNA, the CDR3 is TGCGCCAGCAGCCTAAATTCGGCGGGAAGGGGACAAACCGGGGAGCTGTTTTTT. This sequence joins TRBV4-3 and TRBJ2-2, with D perhaps assigned TRBD1 or TRBD2 (6 bases each). Germline assignment: CDR1 LGHNA and CDR2 YSLEER. The CDR3 spans 18 residues. The ends were cut back, 4 bases at V and 5 bases at J, with 23 bases in the middle.

This clonotype has a handful of counts. This sequence joins TRBV11-2 and TRBJ2-3; TRBD2 matches at 11 bases. V was clipped by 1 base and J by 5 bases; unmatched bases: 14. The CDR3 is 19 amino acids. Looked up from germline, CDR1 is SGHAT and CDR2 is FQNNGV. CDR3 protein: CASSLVMLGATSGVDTQYF. The CDR3 region has the DNA TGTGCCAGCAGCTTAGTTATGCTAGGGGCGACTAGCGGGGTAGATACGCAGTATTTT.

The chain couples TRBV6-1 to TRBJ2-5, with 14 bases identical to TRBD2. The CDR3 loop spans 15 amino acids. Germline V gives CDR1 MNHNS, CDR2 SASEGT. J was trimmed by 5 bases and V by 3 bases; bases with no gene match: 2. CDR3 sequence: CASSEGLAGEETQYF. The CDR3 coding sequence is TGTGCCAGCAGTGAGGGACTAGCGGGAGAGGAGACCCAGTACTTC.

In this sample, this clonotype turned up many times. The rearrangement uses TRBV7-9 and TRBJ2-2; D is undetermined. With 7 bases removed from V and 0 bases from J, the gap between germline ends came to 12 bases. This CDR3 comprises 15 residues. The germline gives CDR1 SEHNR, CDR2 FQNEAQ (reference sequence). CDR3: CASKKGQANTGELFF. CDR3 DNA: TGTGCCAGCAAGAAGGGTCAAGCGAACACCGGGGAGCTGTTTTTT. Using reference TRBV7-9 and TRBJ2-2 for the parts outside the CDR3, the full variable domain is DTGVSQNPRHKITKRGQNVTFRCDPISEHNRLYWYRQTLGQGPEFLTYFQNEAQLEKSRLLSDRFSAERPKGSFSTLEIQRTEQGDSAMYLCASKKGQANTGELFFGEGSRLTVL.

This chain connects TRBV9 to TRBJ1-1; a weak D match, TRBD1 (5 bases). Germline V gene sequence: CDR1 SGDLS, CDR2 YYNGEE. The V end was cut by 0 bases, the J end by 4 bases, with 13 bases between. There are 15 residues in the CDR3. In DNA form, the CDR3 reads TGTGCCAGCAGCGTAGACGGACCAGGGAGCACTGAAGCTTTCTTT. Protein: CASSVDGPGSTEAFF.

This clonotype turned up a few times. The chain employs TRBV12-3 or TRBV12-4 and TRBJ2-3; TRBD2 matches 10 bases. The length of the CDR3 is 13 residues. Trimming cost V 0 bases and J 12 bases; bases outside gene matches: 3. The CDR3 sequence is CASSLALAGQQYF. Written as DNA, the CDR3 is TGTGCCAGCAGTTTAGCACTAGCGGGACAACAGTATTTT.

In its sample, this clonotype was seen many times. The chain is built from TRBV10-2 and TRBJ2-2; 8 bases fit TRBD2. V gave up 3 bases and J gave up 6 bases; unmatched junction bases: 3. The CDR3 contains 14 residues. Germline CDR1 and CDR2: WSHSY and SAAADI. CDR3 region: CASSEGAGAGELFF. In DNA, the CDR3 is TGCGCCAGCAGTGAAGGAGCGGGGGCCGGGGAGCTGTTTTTT.